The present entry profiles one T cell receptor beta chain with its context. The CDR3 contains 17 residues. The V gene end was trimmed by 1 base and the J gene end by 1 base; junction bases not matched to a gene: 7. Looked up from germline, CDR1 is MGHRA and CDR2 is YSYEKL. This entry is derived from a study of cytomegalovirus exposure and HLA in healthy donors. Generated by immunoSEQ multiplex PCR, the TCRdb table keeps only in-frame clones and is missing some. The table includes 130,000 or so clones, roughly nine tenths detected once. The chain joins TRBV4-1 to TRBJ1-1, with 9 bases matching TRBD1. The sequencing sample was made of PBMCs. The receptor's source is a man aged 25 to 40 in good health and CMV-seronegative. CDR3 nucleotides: TGCGCCAGCAGCCAAGCCACGGGACAGGGACCGAACACTGAAGCTTTCTTT. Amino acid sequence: CASSQATGQGPNTEAFF.